This passage covers 3 T cell receptor beta chains from one sample sequenced in a study of T cell responses to AZD1222 COVID-19 vaccine. Repertoires were generated with immunoSEQ multiplex PCR, while TCRdb's copy carries only in-frame clones and drops some. The repertoire consists of about 150,000 clones, with around 90% occurring once and the leading ten covering 15% to 20%. Sequences were derived from peripheral blood, sampled on day 0 of AZD1222 vaccination. All receptors derive from an adult in good health.

Comment on this clone: The junction departs from the called germline gene at one end, perhaps through a read error. The V gene is TRBV10-1, the J gene TRBJ2-2; unclear D gene. This CDR3 is 15 amino acids long. Germline lookup yields CDR1 WNHNN and CDR2 SYGVQD (reference sequence). The CDR3 protein is CASSESPSNAGELFF. The CDR3 nucleotides read TGCGCCAGCAGTGAGAGTCCGTCGAACGCCGGGGAGCTGTTTTTT.

V gene TRBV10-1 combines with J gene TRBJ1-2, with D tentatively TRBD1 (6 bases). This CDR3 has 12 residues. Trimming removed 11 bases from V and 8 bases from J, with 18 bases in between. Germline V lookup: CDR1 WNHNN, CDR2 SYGVQD (reference sequence). CDR3 in DNA: TGCGCCGCCCACCTGGACAGCGACGGCTACACCTTC. It yields the protein CAAHLDSDGYTF.

V and J are TRBV2 and TRBJ1-1; TRBD1 matches 7 bases. The CDR3 totals 12 residues. The ends lost 11 bases at V and 1 base at J; junction bases unmatched: 4. CDR1 and CDR2 (germline): SNHLY, FYNNEI. This CDR3 is CAETGPNTEAFF. In DNA form, the CDR3 reads TGTGCCGAGACAGGGCCGAACACTGAAGCTTTCTTT.